The sequence of this T cell receptor (beta chain) was determined in a study of identical twins. Each CDR3 protein gets one entry after TCRdb re-called the 5' RACE reads with MiXCR. This sample has more than 400,000 distinct CDR3 sequences, with 13% to 15% found just once. Donors uniformly comprised healthy Caucasians. For this clonotype: Its target is unknown.

Broader study findings: Twin pairs' shared out-of-frame alpha sequences were enriched in low generation probability. There is a chance that invariant MAIT and iNKT cells partially muddied zero-insertion analyses.

The CDR3 consists of 14 residues. The V gene end was trimmed by 2 bases and the J gene end by 3 bases; junction bases not matched to a gene: 3. CDR1 and CDR2 (germline): MNHEY, SVGEGT. The data were also submitted as part of a second study, on yellow fever vaccine responses in identical twins.

Sequences were obtained from CD4+ T cells sorted from blood. This TCR came from a woman aged 18-35 years in good health. The rearrangement joins TRBV6-2 or TRBV6-3 to TRBJ2-7; TRBD1 aligns across 8 bases. CDR3 in amino acids: CASSYRDRFYEQYF. CDR3 sequence (DNA): TGTGCCAGCAGTTACAGGGACAGGTTCTACGAGCAGTACTTC.